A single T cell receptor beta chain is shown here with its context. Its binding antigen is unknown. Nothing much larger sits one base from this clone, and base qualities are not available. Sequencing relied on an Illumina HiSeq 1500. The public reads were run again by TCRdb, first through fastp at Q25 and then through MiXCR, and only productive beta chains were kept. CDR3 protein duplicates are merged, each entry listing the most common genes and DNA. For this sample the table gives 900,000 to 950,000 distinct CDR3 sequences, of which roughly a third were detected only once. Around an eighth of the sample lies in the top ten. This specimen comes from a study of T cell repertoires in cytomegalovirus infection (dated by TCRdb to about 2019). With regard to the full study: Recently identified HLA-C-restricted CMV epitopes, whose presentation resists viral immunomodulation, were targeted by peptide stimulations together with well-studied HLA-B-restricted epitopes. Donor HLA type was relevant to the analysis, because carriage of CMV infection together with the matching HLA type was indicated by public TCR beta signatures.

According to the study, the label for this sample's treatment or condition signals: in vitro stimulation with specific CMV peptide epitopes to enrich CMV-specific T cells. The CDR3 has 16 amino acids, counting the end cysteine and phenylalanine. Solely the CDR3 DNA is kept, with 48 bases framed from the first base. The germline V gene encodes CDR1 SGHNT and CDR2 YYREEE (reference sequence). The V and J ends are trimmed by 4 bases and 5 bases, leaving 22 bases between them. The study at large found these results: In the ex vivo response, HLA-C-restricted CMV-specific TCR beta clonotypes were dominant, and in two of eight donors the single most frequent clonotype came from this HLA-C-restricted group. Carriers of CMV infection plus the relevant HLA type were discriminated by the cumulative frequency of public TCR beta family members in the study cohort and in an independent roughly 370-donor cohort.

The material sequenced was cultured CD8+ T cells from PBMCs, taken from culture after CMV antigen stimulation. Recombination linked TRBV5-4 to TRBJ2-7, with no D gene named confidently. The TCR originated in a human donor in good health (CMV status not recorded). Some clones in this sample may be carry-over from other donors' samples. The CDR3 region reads CASSPIDSLSFDEQYF. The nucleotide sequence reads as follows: TGTGCCAGCAGCCCAATCGACTCCCTATCATTTGACGAGCAGTACTTC.